This TCR beta chain came from a study of blood T cell repertoires in COVID-19. This table comes from immunoSEQ multiplex PCR, and its TCRdb copy is limited to in-frame clones, with some not included. The sample gives 65,000 to 95,000 clones, around 81% of which show up once; around a sixth is in the top ten. V was trimmed by 2 bases and J by 13 bases, leaving 21 bases between them. Germline CDR1 reads MGHDK; CDR2 reads SYGVNS. The CDR3 length is 16 residues. The TCR originated in a human donor in a cohort sampled during active COVID-19. What was sequenced was peripheral blood. This chain uses TRBV25-1 with TRBJ1-6; D is uncertain. CDR3 amino acids: CASSEVWEQVPIPLHF. CDR3 DNA: TGTGCCAGCAGTGAAGTTTGGGAGCAGGTCCCAATCCCCCTCCACTTT.